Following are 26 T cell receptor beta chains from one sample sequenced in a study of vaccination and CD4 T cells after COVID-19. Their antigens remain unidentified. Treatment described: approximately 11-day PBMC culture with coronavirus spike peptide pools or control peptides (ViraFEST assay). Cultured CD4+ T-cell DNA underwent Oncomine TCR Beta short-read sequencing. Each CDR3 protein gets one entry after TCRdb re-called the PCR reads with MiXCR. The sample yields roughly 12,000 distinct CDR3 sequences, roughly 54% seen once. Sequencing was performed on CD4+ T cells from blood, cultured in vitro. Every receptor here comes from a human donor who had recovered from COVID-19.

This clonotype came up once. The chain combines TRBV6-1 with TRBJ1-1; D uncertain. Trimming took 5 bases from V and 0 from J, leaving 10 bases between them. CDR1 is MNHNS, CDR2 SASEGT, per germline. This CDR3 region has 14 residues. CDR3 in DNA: TGTGCCAGCAGTCCTCGCTGGCTGAACACTGAAGCTTTCTTT. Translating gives CASSPRWLNTEAFF.

The CDR3 protein is CASSLVVAGDTQYF. Written as DNA, the CDR3 is TGCGCCAGCAGCTTGGTGGTAGCGGGAGATACGCAGTATTTT. The V call is TRBV5-1, the J call TRBJ2-3; TRBD2 agrees at 7 bases. V lost 0 bases and J lost 5; bases outside the gene matches: 3. The CDR3 totals 14 residues. Germline V CDR1 and CDR2: SGHRS, YFSETQ.

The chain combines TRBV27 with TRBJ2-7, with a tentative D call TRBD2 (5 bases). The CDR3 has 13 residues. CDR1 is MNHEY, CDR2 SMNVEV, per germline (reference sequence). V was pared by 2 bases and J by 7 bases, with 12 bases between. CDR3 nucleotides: TGTGCCAGCAGTTTACTTGGTTGGGAGGAGCAGTACTTC. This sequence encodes CASSLLGWEEQYF.

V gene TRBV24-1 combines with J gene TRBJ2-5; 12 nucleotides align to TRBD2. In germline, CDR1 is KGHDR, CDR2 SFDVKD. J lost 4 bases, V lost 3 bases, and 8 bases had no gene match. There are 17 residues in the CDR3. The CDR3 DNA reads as TGTGCCACCAGTGATCCTGGGACTAGCGGGCTCCGAGAGACCCAGTACTTC. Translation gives CATSDPGTSGLRETQYF.

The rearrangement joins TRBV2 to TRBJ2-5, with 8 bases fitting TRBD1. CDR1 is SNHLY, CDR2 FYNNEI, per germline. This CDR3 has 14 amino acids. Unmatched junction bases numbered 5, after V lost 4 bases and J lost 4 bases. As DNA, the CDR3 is TGTGCCAGCAGTGGCGACAGGGGTTTAGAGACCCAGTACTTC. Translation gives CASSGDRGLETQYF.

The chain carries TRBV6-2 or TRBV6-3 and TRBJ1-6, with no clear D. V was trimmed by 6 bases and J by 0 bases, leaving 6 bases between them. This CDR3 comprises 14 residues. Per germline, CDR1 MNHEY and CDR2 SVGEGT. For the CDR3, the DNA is TGTGCCAGCAGACGGGGCTCCTATAATTCACCCCTCCACTTT. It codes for CASRRGSYNSPLHF.

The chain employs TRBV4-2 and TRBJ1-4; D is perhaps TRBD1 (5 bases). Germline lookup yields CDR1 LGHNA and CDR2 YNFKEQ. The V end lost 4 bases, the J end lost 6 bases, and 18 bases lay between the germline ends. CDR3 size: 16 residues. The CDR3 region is CASSRRDQGGDEKLFF. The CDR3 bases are TGTGCCAGCAGCCGACGGGACCAAGGAGGGGATGAAAAACTGTTTTTT.

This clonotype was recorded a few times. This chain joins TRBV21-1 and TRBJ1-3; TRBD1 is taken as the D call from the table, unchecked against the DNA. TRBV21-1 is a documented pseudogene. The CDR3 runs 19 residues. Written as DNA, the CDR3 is TGTGCCAGCAGCAGAACCCTCTACCTGTGGCGGTGCTCTGGAAACACCATATATTTT. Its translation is CASSRTLYLWRCSGNTIYF.

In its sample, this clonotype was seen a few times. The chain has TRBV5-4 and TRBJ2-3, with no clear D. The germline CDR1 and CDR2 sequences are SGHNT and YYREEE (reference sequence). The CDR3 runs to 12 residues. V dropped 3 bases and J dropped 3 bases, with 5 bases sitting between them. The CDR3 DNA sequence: TGTGCCAGCAGCTACACTACAGATACGCAGTATTTT. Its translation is CASSYTTDTQYF.

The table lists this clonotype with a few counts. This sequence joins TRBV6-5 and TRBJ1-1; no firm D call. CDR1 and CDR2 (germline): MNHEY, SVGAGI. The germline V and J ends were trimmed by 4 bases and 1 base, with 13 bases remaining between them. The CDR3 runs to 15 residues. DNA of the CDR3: TGTGCCAGCAGTTCCCAGAAAGGGTGGAACACTGAAGCTTTCTTT. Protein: CASSSQKGWNTEAFF.

DNA of the CDR3: TGTGCCACCAGTTCCACAGGTTGGGAAGAGACCCAGTACTTC. This gives the protein CATSSTGWEETQYF. The J gene is TRBJ2-5, the V gene TRBV24-1; D is possibly TRBD1 (5 bases). The germline CDR1 and CDR2 sequences are KGHDR and SFDVKD. The CDR3 covers 14 residues. Trimming cost V 6 bases and J 3 bases, with 13 bases left between them.

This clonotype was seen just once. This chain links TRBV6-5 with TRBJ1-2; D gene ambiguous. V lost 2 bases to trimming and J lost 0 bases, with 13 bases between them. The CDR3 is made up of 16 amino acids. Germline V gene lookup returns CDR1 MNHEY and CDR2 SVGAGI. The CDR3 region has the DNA TGTGCCAGCAGTTACGGCAGGAACCAAGCTAACTATGGCTACACCTTC. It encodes CASSYGRNQANYGYTF.

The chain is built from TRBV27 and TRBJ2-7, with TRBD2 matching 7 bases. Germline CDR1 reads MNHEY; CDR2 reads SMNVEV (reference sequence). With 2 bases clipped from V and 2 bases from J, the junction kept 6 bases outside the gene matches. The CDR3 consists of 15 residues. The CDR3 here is CASSLAPSGAYEQYF. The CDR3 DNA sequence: TGTGCCAGCAGTTTAGCCCCTAGCGGAGCCTACGAGCAGTACTTC.

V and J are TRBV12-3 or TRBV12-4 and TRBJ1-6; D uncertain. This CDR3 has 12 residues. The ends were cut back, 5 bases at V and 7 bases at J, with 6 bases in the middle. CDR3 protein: CASSPINSPLHF. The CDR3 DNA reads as TGTGCCAGCAGTCCAATAAATTCACCCCTCCACTTT.

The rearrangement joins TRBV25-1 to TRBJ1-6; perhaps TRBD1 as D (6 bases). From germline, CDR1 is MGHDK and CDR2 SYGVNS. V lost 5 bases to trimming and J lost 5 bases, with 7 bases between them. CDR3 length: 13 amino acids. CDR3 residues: CASSRQDNSPLHF. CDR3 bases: TGTGCCAGCAGTCGACAGGATAATTCACCCCTCCACTTT.

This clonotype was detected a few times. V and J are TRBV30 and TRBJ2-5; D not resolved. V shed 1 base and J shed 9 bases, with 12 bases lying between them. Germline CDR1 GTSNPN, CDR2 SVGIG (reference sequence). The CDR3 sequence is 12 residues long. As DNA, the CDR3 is TGTGCCTGGAGTGAGGGCTTCGAGGCCCAGTACTTC. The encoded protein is CAWSEGFEAQYF.

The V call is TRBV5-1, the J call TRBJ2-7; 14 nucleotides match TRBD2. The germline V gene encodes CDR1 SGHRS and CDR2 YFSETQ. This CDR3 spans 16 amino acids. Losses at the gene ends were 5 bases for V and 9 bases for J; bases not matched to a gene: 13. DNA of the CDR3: TGCGCCAGCAGTCGGGGACTAGCGGGAGTAGTGACGAGGCAGTACTTC. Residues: CASSRGLAGVVTRQYF.

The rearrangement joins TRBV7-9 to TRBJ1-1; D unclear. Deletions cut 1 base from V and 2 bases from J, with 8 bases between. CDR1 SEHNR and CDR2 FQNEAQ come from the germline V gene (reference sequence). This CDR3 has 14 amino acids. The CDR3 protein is CASSLGTSNTEAFF. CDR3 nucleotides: TGTGCCAGCAGCTTAGGGACGTCAAACACTGAAGCTTTCTTT.

The CDR3 loop reads CASEEGVTDTQYF. In nucleotides, the CDR3 is TGTGCCAGCGAGGAGGGAGTAACAGATACGCAGTATTTT. The chain carries TRBV6-1 and TRBJ2-3; D is possibly TRBD2 (6 bases). The CDR3 spans 13 residues. Looked up from germline, CDR1 is MNHNS and CDR2 is SASEGT. Trimming removed 8 bases at V and 3 bases at J, with 12 bases between.

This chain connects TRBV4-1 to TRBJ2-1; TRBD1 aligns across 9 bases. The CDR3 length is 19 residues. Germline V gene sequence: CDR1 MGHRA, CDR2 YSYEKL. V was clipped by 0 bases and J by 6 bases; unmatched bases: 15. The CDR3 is CASSQDNSITGTGSNEQFF. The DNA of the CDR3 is TGCGCCAGCAGCCAAGACAATTCGATTACCGGGACAGGGTCCAATGAGCAGTTCTTC.

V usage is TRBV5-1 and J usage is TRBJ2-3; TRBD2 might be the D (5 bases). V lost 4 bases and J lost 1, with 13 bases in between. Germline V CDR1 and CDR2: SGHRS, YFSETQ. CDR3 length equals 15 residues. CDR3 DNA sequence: TGCGCCAGCAGCCCGGGGAGCATTGGCACAGATACGCAGTATTTT. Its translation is CASSPGSIGTDTQYF.

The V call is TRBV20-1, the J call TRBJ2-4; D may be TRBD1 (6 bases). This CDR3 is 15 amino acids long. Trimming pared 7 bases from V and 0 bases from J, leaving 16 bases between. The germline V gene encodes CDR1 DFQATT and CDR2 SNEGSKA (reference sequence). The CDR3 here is CSVQRGILAKNIQYF. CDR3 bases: TGCAGTGTTCAGAGGGGGATCCTAGCCAAAAACATTCAGTACTTC.

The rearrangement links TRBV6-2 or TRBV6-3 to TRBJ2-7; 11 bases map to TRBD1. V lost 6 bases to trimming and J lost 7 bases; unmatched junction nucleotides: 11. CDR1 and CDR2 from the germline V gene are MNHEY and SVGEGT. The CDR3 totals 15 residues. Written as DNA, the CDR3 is TGTGCCAGCAGATTTAAACCGGGACAGGGGGAAGAGCAGTACTTC. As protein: CASRFKPGQGEEQYF.

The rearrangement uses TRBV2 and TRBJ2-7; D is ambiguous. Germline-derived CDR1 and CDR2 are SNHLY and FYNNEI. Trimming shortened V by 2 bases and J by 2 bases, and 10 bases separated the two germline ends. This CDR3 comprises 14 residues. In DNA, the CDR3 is TGTGCCAGCAGTGAAATTAAGGTTACCTACGAGCAGTACTTC. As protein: CASSEIKVTYEQYF.

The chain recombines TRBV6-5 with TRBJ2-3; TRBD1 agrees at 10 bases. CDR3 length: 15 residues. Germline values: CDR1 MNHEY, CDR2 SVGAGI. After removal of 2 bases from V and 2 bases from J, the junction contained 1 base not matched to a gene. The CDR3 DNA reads TGTGCCAGCAGTTACGGGACAGGGGACACAGATACGCAGTATTTT. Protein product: CASSYGTGDTDTQYF.

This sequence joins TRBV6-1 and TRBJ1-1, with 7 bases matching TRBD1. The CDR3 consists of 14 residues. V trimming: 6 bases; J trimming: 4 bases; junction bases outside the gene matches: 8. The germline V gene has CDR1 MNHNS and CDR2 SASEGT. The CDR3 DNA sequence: TGTGCCAGCAGAACGACAGGGCGGGGCACTGAAGCTTTCTTT. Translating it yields CASRTTGRGTEAFF.